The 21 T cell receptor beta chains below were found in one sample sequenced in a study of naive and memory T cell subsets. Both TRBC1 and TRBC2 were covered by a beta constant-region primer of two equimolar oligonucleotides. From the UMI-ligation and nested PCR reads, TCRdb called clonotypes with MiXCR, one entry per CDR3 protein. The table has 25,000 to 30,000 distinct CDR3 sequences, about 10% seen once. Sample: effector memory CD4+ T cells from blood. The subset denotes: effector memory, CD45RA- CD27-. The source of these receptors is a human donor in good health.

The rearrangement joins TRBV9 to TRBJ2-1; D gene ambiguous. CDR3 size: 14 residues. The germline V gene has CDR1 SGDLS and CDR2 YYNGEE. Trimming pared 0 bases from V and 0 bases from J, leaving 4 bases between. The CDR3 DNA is TGTGCCAGCAGCGTAGTAAGCTCCTACAATGAGCAGTTCTTC. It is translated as CASSVVSSYNEQFF.

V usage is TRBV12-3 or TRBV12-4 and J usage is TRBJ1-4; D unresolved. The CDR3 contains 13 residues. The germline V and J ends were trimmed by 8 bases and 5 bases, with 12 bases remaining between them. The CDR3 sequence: CASRARENEKLFF. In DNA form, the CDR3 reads TGTGCCAGCCGGGCCCGGGAGAATGAAAAACTGTTTTTT.

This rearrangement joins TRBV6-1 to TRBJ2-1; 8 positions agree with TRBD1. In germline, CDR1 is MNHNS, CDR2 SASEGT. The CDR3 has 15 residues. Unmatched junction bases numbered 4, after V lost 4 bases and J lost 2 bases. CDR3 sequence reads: CASSGTGQAYNEQFF. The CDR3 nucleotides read TGTGCCAGCAGTGGAACGGGACAGGCCTACAATGAGCAGTTCTTC.

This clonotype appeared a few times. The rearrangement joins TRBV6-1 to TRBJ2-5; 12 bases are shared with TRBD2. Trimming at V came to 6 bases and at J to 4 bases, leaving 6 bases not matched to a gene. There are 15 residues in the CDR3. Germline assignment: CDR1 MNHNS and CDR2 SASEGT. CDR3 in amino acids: CASSPSGLAGETQYF. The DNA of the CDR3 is TGTGCCAGCAGCCCGTCGGGACTAGCGGGAGAGACCCAGTACTTC.

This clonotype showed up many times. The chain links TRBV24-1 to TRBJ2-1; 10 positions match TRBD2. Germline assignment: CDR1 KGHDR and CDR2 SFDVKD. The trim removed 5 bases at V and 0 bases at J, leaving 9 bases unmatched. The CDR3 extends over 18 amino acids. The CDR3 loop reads CATSGKLAGPSSYNEQFF. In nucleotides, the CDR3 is TGTGCCACCAGTGGGAAACTAGCGGGACCAAGCTCCTACAATGAGCAGTTCTTC.

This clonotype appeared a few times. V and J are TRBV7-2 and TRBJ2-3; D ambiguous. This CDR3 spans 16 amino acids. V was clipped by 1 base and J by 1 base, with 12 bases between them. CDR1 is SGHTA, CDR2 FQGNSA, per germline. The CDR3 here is CASSLDGQLRTDTQYF. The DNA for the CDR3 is TGTGCCAGCAGCTTAGATGGGCAGCTACGCACAGATACGCAGTATTTT.

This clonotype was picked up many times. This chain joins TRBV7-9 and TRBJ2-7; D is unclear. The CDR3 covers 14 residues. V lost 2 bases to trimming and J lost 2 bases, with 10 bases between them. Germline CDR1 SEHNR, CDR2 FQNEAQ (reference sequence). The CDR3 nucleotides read TGTGCCAGCAGCTTAAGTGGTGCTACCTACGAGCAGTACTTC. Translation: CASSLSGATYEQYF.

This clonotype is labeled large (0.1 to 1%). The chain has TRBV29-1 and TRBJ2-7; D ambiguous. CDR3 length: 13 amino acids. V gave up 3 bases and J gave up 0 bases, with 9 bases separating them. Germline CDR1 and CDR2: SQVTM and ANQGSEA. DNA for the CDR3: TGCAGCGTTGAGGGCAGCAGCTCCTACGAGCAGTACTTC. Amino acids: CSVEGSSSYEQYF.

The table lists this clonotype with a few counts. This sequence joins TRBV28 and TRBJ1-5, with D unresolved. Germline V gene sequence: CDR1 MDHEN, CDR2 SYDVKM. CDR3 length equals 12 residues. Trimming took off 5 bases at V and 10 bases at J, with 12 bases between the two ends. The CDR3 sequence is CASSTSKQPQHF. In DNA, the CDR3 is TGTGCCAGCAGTACCTCTAAGCAACCCCAGCATTTT.

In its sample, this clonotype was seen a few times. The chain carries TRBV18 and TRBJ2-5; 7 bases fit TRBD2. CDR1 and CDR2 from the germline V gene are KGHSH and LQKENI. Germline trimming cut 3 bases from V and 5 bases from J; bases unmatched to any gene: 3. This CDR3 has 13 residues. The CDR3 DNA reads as TGTGCCAGCTCACCCAGCGGGGCTGAGACCCAGTACTTC. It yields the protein CASSPSGAETQYF.

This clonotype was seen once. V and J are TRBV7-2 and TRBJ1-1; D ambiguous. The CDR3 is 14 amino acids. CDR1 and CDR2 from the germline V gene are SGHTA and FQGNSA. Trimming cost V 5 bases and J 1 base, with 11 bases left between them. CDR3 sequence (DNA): TGTGCCAGCAGCATAACCACATGGAACACTGAAGCTTTCTTT. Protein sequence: CASSITTWNTEAFF.

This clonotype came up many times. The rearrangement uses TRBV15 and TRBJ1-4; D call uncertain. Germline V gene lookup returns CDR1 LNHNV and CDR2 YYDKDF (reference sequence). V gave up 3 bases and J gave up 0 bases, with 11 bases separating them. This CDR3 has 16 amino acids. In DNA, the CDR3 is TGTGCCACCAGCAGGGAATATATTGCAACTAATGAAAAACTGTTTTTT. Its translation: CATSREYIATNEKLFF.

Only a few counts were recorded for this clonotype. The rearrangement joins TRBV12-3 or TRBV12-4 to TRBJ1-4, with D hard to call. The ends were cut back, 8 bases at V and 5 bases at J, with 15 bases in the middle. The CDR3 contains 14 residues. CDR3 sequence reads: CASGSGRSNEKLFF. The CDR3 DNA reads TGTGCCAGCGGCTCCGGACGGTCCAATGAAAAACTGTTTTTT.

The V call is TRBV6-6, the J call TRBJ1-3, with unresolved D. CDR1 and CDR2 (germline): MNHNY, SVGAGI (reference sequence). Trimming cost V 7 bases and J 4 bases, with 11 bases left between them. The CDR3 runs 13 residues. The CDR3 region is CASTPDGGNTIYF. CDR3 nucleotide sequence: TGTGCCAGCACCCCGGACGGAGGAAACACCATATATTTT.

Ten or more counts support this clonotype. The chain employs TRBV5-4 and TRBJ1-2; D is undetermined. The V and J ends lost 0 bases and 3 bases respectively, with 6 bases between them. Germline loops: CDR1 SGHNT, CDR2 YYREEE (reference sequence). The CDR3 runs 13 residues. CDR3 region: CASSLETDYGYTF. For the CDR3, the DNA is TGTGCCAGCAGCTTGGAAACAGACTATGGCTACACCTTC.

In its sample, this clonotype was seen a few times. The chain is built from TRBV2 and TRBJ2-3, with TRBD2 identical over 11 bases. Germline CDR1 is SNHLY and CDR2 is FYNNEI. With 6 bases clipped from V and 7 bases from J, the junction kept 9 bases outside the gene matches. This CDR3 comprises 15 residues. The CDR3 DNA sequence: TGTGCCAGCAGGCCCGGGACTAGCGGCGGAAATACGCAGTATTTT. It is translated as CASRPGTSGGNTQYF.

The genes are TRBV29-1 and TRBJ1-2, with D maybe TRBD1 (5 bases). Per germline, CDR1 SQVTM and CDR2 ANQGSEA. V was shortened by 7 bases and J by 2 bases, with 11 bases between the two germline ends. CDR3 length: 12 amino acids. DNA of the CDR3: TGCAGCGGGGGGGACGGGAACTATGGCTACACCTTC. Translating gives CSGGDGNYGYTF.

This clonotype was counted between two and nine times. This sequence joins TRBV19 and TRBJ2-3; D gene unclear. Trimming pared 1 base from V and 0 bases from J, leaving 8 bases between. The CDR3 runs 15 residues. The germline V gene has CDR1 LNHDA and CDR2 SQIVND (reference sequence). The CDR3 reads CASSIGQLSTDTQYF. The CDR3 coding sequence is TGTGCCAGTAGTATAGGACAACTGAGCACAGATACGCAGTATTTT.

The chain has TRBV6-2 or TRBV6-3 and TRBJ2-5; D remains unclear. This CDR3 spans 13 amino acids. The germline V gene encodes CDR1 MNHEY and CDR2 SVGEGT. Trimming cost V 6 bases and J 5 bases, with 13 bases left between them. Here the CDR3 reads CASSTYGRETQYF. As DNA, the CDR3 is TGTGCCAGCAGCACCTACGGCAGGGAGACCCAGTACTTC.

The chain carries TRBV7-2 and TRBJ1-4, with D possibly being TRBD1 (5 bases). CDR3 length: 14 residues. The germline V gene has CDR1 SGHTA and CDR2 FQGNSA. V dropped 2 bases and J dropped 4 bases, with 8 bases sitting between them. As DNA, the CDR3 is TGTGCCAGCAGCTTACGGGGGGGTAATGAAAAACTGTTTTTT. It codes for CASSLRGGNEKLFF.

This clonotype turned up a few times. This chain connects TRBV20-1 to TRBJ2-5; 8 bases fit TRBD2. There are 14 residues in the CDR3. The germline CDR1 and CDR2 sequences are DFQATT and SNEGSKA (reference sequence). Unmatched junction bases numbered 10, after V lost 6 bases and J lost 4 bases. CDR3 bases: TGCAGTGCCACATCGACTAGCGTAATAGAGACCCAGTACTTC. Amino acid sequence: CSATSTSVIETQYF.